The clone carrying this T cell receptor (beta chain) was counted at least ten times. The library had UMIs added by 3' ligation of an oligonucleotide to TCR cDNA. The CDR3 has 15 residues. Germline values: CDR1 MDHEN, CDR2 SYDVKM. V shed 7 bases and J 5 bases; nucleotides not matched to a gene: 13. This record belongs to a study of naive and memory T cell subsets. The SP2 primer and nested alpha and beta constant region primers amplified ligated cDNA in four rounds. TCRdb re-analysed the 5' RACE reads in MiXCR, keeping a single row per CDR3 protein. The table includes about 59,000 distinct CDR3 sequences, less than 10% detected once.

V usage is TRBV28 and J usage is TRBJ2-7; TRBD2 matches 8 bases. The TCR sequence derives from a female donor in good health. The CDR3 here is CASTPGGAGDHEQYF. CDR3 in DNA: TGTGCCAGCACCCCGGGAGGAGCGGGAGACCACGAGCAGTACTTC.